The rows below give T cell receptor beta chains drawn from one sample of a study of shared clonotypes between healthy human individuals. Generated by immunoSEQ multiplex PCR, the TCRdb table keeps only in-frame clones and is missing some. The sample shows some 700,000 clones, roughly 88% of them seen only once. The specimen sequenced was memory CD8+ T cells from PBMCs. The receptor set was obtained from a man aged 18 to 30 in good health. Some clones in this sample may be carry-over from other donors' samples. CDR3s include the opening cysteine and the closing phenylalanine or tryptophan. Each record gives: D gene, V gene, clone size, J gene, CDR3 protein, CDR3 DNA. A D gene is named only where the DNA matches it firmly. Where a row states a size, it is once, few, many or the class of an expanded clone; other rows omit it.

-,TRBV28,once,TRBJ1-1,CASSSRTANTEAFF,TGTGCCAGCAGTTCGAGGACCGCGAACACTGAAGCTTTCTTT
-,TRBV9,-,TRBJ2-7,CASSTRGGFDYEQYF,TGTGCCAGCAGCACACGAGGGGGGTTCGACTACGAGCAGTACTTC
TRBD2,TRBV2,-,TRBJ2-7,CASSESSGGSYEQYF,TGTGCCAGCAGTGAATCTAGCGGGGGTTCGTACGAGCAGTACTTC
-,TRBV5-8,-,TRBJ2-1,CASSLDAAEQFF,TGTGCCAGCAGCTTGGATGCCGCGGAGCAGTTCTTC
-,TRBV28,-,TRBJ2-1,CASSDRDRRTSYNEQFF,TGTGCCAGCAGTGACCGGGACCGAAGGACCTCCTACAATGAGCAGTTCTTC
-,TRBV9,-,TRBJ2-3,CASSSDSGGIPDTQYF,TGTGCCAGCAGCTCTGATTCAGGGGGGATCCCAGATACGCAGTATTTT
-,TRBV11-2,-,TRBJ2-4,CASSLAGAGRYF,TGTGCCAGCAGCTTAGCGGGGGCTGGTAGATACTTC
TRBD2,TRBV18,-,TRBJ2-1,CASSPPPRLAGVNEQFF,TGTGCCAGCTCACCACCTCCCAGACTAGCGGGAGTAAATGAGCAGTTCTTC
TRBD1,TRBV7-9,-,TRBJ2-7,CASSFPAGGYEQYF,TGCGCCAGCAGCTTCCCCGCAGGGGGCTACGAGCAGTACTTC
-,TRBV28,-,TRBJ1-5,CASTPQRRQPQHF,TGTGCCAGCACCCCCCAGCGTCGTCAGCCCCAGCATTTT
TRBD1,TRBV27,-,TRBJ2-5,CASSTSRGLQETQYF,TGTGCCAGCAGTACATCTAGGGGGCTCCAAGAGACCCAGTACTTC
TRBD1,TRBV7-3,-,TRBJ2-2,CASSLKGQGMNTGELFF,TGTGCCAGCAGCTTAAAGGGACAGGGAATGAACACCGGGGAGCTGTTTTTT
TRBD1,TRBV2,-,TRBJ2-5,CASSAAGTGLLETQYF,TGTGCCAGCAGTGCGGCCGGGACAGGGCTCCTAGAGACCCAGTACTTC
TRBD1,TRBV7-9,-,TRBJ1-1,CASSSSPGQGMNTEAFF,TGTGCCAGCAGCTCATCCCCGGGACAGGGTATGAACACTGAAGCTTTCTTT
TRBD1,TRBV7-9,few,TRBJ1-1,CASSPGQANTEAFF,TGTGCCAGCAGCCCGGGACAGGCAAACACTGAAGCTTTCTTT
-,TRBV27,-,TRBJ1-1,CASSLSVGGYTEAFF,TGTGCCAGCAGTTTATCGGTGGGGGGCTACACTGAAGCTTTCTTT
-,TRBV19,-,TRBJ1-5,CASSPSDRLNQPQHF,TGTGCCAGTAGTCCTTCAGACAGGCTAAATCAGCCCCAGCATTTT
TRBD1,TRBV19,-,TRBJ2-7,CASQPGQGIHEQYF,TGTGCCAGCCAGCCGGGACAGGGTATCCACGAGCAGTACTTC
-,TRBV9,-,TRBJ1-1,CASSTSAGNTEAFF,TGTGCCAGCAGCACGAGTGCCGGGAACACTGAAGCTTTCTTT
TRBD1,TRBV5-1,once,TRBJ2-3,CASSLRTGGQSTDTQYF,TGCGCCAGCAGCTTACGGACAGGGGGCCAGAGCACAGATACGCAGTATTTT
TRBD1,TRBV19,-,TRBJ1-2,CASSITRGHDPRNYGYTF,TGTGCCAGTAGTATCACCAGGGGGCACGATCCAAGAAACTATGGCTACACCTTC
TRBD1,TRBV27,-,TRBJ2-5,CASSPPPRDRGLETQYF,TGTGCCAGCAGCCCTCCCCCCCGGGACAGGGGCTTAGAGACCCAGTACTTC
-,TRBV29-1,-,TRBJ2-3,CSVERGTDTQYF,TGCAGCGTTGAGAGGGGCACAGATACGCAGTATTTT
TRBD1,TRBV10-2,-,TRBJ1-1,CASSERETGTMDTEAFF,TGCGCCAGCAGTGAGCGAGAGACAGGGACAATGGACACTGAAGCTTTCTTT
-,TRBV5-5,-,TRBJ2-5,CASSSRSQETQYF,TGTGCCAGCAGCTCGCGCTCCCAAGAGACCCAGTACTTC
-,TRBV29-1,-,TRBJ2-7,CSVVVQQTSYEQYF,TGCAGCGTTGTGGTCCAGCAAACCTCCTACGAGCAGTACTTC